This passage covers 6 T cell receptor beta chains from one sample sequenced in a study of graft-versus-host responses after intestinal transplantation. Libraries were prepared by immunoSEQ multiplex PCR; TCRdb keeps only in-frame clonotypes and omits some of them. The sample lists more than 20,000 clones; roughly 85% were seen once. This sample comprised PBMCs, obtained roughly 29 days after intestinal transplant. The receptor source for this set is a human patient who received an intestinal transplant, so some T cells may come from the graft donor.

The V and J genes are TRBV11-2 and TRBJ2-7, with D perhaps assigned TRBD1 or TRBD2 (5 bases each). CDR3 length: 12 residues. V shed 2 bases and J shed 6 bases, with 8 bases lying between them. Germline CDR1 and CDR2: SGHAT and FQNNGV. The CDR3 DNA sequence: TGTGCCAGCAGCTTATTGAGGGGCGAGCAGTACTTC. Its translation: CASSLLRGEQYF.

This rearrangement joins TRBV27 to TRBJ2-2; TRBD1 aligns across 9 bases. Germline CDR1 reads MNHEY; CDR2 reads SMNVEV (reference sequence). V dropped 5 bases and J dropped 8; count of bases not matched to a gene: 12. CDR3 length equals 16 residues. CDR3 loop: CASSLPGQGRRGELFF. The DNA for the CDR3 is TGTGCCAGCAGTCTGCCGGGACAGGGAAGAAGAGGGGAGCTGTTTTTT.

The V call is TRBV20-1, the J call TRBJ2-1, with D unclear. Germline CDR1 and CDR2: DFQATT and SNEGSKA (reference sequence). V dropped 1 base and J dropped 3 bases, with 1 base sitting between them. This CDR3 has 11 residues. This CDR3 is CSARGYNEQFF. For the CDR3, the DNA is TGCAGTGCTAGAGGCTACAATGAGCAGTTCTTC.

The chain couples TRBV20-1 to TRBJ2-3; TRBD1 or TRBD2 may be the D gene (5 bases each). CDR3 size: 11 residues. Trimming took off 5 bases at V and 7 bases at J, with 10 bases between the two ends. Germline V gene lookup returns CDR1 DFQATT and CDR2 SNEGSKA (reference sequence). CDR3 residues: CSAGTVNTQYF. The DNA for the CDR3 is TGCAGTGCTGGGACCGTTAATACGCAGTATTTT.

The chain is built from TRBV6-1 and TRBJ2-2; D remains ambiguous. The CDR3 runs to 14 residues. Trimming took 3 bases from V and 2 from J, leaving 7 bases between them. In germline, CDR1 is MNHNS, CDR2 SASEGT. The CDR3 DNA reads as TGTGCCAGCAGTGATTACAGAAACACCGGGGAGCTGTTTTTT. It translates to CASSDYRNTGELFF.

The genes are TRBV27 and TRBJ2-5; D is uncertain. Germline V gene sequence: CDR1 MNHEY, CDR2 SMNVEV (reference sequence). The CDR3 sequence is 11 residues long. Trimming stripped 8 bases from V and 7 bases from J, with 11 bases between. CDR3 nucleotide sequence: TGTGCCAGCTGGTTTGGTGGGACCCAGTACTTC. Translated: CASWFGGTQYF.